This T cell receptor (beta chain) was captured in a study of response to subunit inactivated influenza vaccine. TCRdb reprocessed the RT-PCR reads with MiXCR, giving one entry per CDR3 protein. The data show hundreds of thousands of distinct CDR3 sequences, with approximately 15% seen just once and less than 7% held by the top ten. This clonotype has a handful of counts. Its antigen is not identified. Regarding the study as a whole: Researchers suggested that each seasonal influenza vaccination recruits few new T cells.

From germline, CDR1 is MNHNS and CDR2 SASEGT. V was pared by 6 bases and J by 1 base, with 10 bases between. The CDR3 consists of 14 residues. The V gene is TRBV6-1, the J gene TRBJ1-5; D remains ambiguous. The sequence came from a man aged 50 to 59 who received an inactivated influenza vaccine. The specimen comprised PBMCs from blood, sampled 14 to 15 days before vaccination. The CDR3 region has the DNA TGTGCCAGCAGAGAGACGGTGAGCAATCAGCCCCAGCATTTT. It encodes CASRETVSNQPQHF.